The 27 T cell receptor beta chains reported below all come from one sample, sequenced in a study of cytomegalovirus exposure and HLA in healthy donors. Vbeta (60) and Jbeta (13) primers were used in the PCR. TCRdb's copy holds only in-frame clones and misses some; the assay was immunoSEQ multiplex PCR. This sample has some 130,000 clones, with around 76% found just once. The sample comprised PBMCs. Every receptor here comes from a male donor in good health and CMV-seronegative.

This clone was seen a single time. CDR3 sequence reads: CASGGTDSYEQYF. The CDR3 coding sequence is TGTGCCAGCGGCGGGACAGACTCCTACGAGCAGTACTTC. The chain couples TRBV7-8 to TRBJ2-7; a possible D gene is TRBD1 (7 bases). Trimming shortened V by 8 bases and J by 0 bases, and 11 bases separated the two germline ends. This CDR3 is 13 amino acids long. Germline loops: CDR1 SGHVS, CDR2 FQNEAQ.

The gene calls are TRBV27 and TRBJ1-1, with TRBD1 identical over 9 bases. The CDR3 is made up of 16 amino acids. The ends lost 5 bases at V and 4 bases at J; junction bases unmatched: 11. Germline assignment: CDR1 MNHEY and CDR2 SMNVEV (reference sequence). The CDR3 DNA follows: TGTGCCAGCAGTCCCCGACAGGGGGTGGGGAGCACTGAAGCTTTCTTT. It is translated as CASSPRQGVGSTEAFF.

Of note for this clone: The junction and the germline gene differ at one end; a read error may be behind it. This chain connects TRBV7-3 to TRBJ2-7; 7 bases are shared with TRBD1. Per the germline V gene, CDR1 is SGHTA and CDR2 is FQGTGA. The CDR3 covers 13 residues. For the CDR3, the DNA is TGTGCCAGCAGCCCTGGCCTTGGACAGGCCTTTTTCTTC. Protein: CASSPGLGQAFFF.

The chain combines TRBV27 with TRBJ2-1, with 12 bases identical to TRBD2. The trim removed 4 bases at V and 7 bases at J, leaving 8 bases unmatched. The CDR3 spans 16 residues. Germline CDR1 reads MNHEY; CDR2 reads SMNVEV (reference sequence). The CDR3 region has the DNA TGTGCCAGCAGTTATCTAGCGGGAGGGCCGGCGAATGAGCAGTTCTTC. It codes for CASSYLAGGPANEQFF.

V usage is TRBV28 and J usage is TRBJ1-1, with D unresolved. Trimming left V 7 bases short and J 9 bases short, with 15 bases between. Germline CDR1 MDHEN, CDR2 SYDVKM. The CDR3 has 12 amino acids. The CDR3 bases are TGTGCCAGCATCTCCAGGTTCAGTCAAGCTTTCTTT. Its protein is CASISRFSQAFF.

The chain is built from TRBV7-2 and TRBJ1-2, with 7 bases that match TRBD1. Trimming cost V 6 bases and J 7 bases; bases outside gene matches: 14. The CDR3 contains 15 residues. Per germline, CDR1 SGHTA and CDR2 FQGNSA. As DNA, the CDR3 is TGTGCCAGCAGAACCGGGACAGCGTTGGGGATTGGCTACACCTTC. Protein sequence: CASRTGTALGIGYTF. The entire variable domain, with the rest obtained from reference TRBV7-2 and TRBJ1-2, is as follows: GAGVSQSPSNKVTEKGKDVELRCDPISGHTALYWYRQSLGQGLEFLIYFQGNSAPDKSGLPSDRFSAERTGGSVSTLTIQRTQQEDSAVYLCASRTGTALGIGYTFGSGTRLTVV.

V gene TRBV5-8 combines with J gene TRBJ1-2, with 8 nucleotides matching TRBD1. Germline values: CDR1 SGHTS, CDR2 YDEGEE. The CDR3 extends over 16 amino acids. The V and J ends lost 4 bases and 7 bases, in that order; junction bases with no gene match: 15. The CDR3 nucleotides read TGTGCCAGCAGCCCTCCCGCAGGGGGCTTGTTTGGTGGCTACACCTTC. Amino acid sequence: CASSPPAGGLFGGYTF.

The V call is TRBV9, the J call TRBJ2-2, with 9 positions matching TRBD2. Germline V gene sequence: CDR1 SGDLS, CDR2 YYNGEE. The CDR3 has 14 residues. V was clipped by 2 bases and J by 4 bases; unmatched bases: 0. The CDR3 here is CASSVSGGTGELFF. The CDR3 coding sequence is TGTGCCAGCAGCGTTAGCGGGGGCACCGGGGAGCTGTTTTTT. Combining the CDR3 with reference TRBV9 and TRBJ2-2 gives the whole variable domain DSGVTQTPKHLITATGQRVTLRCSPRSGDLSVYWYQQSLDQGLQFLIQYYNGEERAKGNILERFSAQQFPDLHSELNLSSLELGDSALYFCASSVSGGTGELFFGEGSRLTVL.

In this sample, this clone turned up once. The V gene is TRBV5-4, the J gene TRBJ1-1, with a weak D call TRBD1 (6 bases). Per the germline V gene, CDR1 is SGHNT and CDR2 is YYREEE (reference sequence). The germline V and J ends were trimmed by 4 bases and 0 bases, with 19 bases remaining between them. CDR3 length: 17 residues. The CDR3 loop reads CASSASVGGRMNTEAFF. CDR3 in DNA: TGTGCCAGCAGCGCTTCGGTGGGGGGGCGGATGAACACTGAAGCTTTCTTT.

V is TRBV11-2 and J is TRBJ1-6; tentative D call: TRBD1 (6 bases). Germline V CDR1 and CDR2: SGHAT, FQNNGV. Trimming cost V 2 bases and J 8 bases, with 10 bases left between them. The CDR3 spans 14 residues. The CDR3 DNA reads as TGTGCCAGCAGCTTATTAAACAGGGATTCACCCCTCCACTTT. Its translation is CASSLLNRDSPLHF.

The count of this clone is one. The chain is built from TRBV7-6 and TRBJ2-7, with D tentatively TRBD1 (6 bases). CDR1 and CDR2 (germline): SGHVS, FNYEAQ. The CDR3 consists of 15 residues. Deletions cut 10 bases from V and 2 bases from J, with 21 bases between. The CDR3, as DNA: TGTGCCACCCAGCAGCTAACAGGGAAAACCTACGAGCAGTACTTC. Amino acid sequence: CATQQLTGKTYEQYF. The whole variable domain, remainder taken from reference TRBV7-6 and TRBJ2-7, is GAGVSQSPRYKVTKRGQDVALRCDPISGHVSLYWYRQALGQGPEFLTYFNYEAQQDKSGLPNDRFSAERPEGSISTLTIQRTEQRDSAMYRCATQQLTGKTYEQYFGPGTRLTVT.

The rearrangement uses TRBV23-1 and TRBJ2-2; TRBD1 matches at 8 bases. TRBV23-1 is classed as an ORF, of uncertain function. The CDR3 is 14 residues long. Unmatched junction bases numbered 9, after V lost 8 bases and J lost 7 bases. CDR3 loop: CASGPGTGRGELFF. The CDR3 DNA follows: TGCGCCAGCGGTCCAGGGACAGGACGCGGGGAGCTGTTTTTT.

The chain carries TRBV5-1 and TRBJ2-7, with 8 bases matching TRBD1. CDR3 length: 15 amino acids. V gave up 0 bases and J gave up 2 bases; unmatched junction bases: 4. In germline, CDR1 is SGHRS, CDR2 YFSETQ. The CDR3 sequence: CASSLGRQGTYEQYF. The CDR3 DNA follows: TGCGCCAGCAGCTTGGGTCGACAGGGGACCTACGAGCAGTACTTC.

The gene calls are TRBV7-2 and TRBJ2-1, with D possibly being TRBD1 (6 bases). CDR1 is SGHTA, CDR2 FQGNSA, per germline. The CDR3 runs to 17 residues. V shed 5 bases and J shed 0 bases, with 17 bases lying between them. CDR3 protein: CASSLGNRASSYNEQFF. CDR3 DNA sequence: TGTGCCAGCAGCCTGGGTAACAGGGCAAGCTCCTACAATGAGCAGTTCTTC.

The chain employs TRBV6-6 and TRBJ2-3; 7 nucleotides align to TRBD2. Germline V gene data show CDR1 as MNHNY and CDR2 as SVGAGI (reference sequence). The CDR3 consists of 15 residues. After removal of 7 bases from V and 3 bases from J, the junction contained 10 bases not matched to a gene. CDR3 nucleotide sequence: TGTGCCAGCAAATCTAGCGGAGCCGAGACAGATACGCAGTATTTT. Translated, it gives CASKSSGAETDTQYF.

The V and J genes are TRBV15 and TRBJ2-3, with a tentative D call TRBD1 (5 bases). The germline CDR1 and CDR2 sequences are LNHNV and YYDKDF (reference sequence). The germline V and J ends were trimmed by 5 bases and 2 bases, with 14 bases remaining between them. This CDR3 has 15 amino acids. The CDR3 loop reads CATSDPGAPTDTQYF. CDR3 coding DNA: TGTGCCACCAGCGACCCTGGGGCCCCCACAGATACGCAGTATTTT.

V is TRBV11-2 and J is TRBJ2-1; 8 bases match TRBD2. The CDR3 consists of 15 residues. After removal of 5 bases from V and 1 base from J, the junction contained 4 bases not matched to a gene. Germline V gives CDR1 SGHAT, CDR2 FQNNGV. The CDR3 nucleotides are TGTGCCAGCAGCCGCCAGCGGGAGTCCTACAATGAGCAGTTCTTC. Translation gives CASSRQRESYNEQFF.

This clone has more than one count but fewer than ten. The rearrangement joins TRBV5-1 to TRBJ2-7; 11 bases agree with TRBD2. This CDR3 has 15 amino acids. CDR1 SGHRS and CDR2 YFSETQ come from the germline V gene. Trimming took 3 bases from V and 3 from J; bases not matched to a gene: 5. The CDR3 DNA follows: TGCGCCAGCAGCTCACTAGCGGGAGCCCTCTACGAGCAGTACTTC. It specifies CASSSLAGALYEQYF.

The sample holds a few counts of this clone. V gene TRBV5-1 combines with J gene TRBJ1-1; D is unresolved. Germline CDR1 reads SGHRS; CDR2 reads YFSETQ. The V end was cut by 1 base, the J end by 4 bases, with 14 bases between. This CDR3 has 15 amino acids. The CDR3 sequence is CASSLIGGSGTEAFF. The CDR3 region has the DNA TGCGCCAGCAGCTTGATAGGAGGGTCTGGCACTGAAGCTTTCTTT.

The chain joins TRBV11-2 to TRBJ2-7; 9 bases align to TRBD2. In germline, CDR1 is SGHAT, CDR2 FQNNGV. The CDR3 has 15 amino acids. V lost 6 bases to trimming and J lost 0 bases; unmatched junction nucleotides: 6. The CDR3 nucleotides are TGTGCCAGCAGATCAGGACTAGCGTCCTCCTACGAGCAGTACTTC. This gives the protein CASRSGLASSYEQYF.

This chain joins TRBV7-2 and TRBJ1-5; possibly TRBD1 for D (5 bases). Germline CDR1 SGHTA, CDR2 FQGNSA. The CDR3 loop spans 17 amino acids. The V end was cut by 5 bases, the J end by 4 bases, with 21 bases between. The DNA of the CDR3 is TGTGCCAGCAGCCATATAATAGACCACAGGAAAAATCAGCCCCAGCATTTT. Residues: CASSHIIDHRKNQPQHF.

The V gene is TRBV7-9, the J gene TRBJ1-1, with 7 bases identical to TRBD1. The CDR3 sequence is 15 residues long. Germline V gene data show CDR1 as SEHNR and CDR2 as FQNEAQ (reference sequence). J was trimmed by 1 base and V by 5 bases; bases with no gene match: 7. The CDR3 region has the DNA TGTGCCAGCAGCGAAGGAGGGGGCCCGAACACTGAAGCTTTCTTT. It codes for CASSEGGGPNTEAFF.

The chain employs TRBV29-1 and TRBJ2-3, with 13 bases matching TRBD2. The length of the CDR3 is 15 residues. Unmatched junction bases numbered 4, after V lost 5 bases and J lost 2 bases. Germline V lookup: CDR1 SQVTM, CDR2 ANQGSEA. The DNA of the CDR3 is TGCAGCGTTCCCGGACTAGCGGGAGCCACAGATACGCAGTATTTT. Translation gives CSVPGLAGATDTQYF.

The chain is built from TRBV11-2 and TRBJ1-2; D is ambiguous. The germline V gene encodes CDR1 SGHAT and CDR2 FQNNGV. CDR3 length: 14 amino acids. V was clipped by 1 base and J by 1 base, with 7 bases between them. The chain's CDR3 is CASSLGAINYGYTF. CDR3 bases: TGTGCCAGCAGCTTAGGGGCAATTAACTATGGCTACACCTTC.

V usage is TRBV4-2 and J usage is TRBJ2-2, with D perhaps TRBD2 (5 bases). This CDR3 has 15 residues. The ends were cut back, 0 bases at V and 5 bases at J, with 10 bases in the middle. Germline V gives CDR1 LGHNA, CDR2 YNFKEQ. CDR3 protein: CASSQESRGTGELFF. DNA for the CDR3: TGTGCCAGCAGCCAAGAAAGCCGAGGGACCGGGGAGCTGTTTTTT.

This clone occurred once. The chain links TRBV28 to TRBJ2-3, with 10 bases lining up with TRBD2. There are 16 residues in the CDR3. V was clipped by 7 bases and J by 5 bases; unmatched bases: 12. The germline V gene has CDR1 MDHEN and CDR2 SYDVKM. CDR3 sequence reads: CASTTTVLAGVDTQYF. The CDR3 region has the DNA TGTGCCAGCACAACAACGGTTCTAGCGGGAGTAGATACGCAGTATTTT.

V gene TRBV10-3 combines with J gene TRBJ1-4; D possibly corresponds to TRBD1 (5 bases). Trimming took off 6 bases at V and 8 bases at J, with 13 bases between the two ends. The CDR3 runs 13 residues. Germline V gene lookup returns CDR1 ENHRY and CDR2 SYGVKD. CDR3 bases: TGTGCCATCAGCCGAGCGGGGGGGGAAAAACTGTTTTTT. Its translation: CAISRAGGEKLFF.